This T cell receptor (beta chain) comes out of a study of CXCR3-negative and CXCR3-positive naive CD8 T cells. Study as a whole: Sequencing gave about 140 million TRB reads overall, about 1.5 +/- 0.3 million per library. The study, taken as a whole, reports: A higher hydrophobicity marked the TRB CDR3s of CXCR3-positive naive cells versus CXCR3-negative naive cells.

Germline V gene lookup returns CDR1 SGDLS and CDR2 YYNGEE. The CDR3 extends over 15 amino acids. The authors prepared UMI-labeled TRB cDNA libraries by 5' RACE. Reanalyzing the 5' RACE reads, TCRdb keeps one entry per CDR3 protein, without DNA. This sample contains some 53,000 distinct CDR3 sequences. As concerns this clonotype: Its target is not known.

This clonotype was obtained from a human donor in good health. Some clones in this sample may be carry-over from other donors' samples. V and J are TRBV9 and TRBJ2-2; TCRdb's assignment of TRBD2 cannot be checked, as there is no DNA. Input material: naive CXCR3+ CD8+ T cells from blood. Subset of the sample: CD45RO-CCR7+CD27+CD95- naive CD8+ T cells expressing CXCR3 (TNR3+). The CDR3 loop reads CASSVETSLTGELFF. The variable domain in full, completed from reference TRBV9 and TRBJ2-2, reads DSGVTQTPKHLITATGQRVTLRCSPRSGDLSVYWYQQSLDQGLQFLIQYYNGEERAKGNILERFSAQQFPDLHSELNLSSLELGDSALYFCASSVETSLTGELFFGEGSRLTVL.